These T cell receptor beta chains were read from a single sample in a study of OX40 agonist ivuxolimab in advanced cancers. Sequenced by immunoSEQ multiplex PCR; TCRdb stores in-frame clones only, minus some. The sample includes 35,000 or so clones, 65% to 85% of them seen just once. The source was CD4+ or CD8+ T cells sorted from blood, collected in a trial of the OX40 agonist ivuxolimab. The receptor source for this set is an adult with an advanced solid tumor such as melanoma, head and neck, liver or kidney cancer. Each CDR3 is given with its conserved first and last residue.

V: TRBV30
CDR3: CAWSPGLAVYTDTQYF

V: TRBV27
CDR3: CASSSTTGELFF

V: TRBV5-1
CDR3: CASSLEPDRSYEQYF

V: TRBV29-1
CDR3: CSVRDGPYEQYF

V: TRBV4-1
CDR3: CASSQFFAGEDTQYF

V: TRBV27
CDR3: CASKPGANTGELFF

V: TRBV10-1
CDR3: CASSDRPGLAKDTQYF

V: TRBV19
CDR3: CASSTSSGSGNTIYF

V: TRBV6-1
CDR3: CASSVEAYGTNTGELFF

V: TRBV15
CDR3: CATSRDGAGGARLGYTF

V: TRBV5-6
CDR3: CASSWTGAIYGYTF

V: TRBV19
CDR3: CASSIGYMNTEAFF

V: TRBV5-4
CDR3: CASSRALGYEQYF

V: TRBV15
CDR3: CATSSGISYEQYF

V: TRBV30
CDR3: CAWRETGGISGNTIYF

V: TRBV28
CDR3: CASRRGAHNSPLHF

V: TRBV7-2
CDR3: CASSPEWTSLYNEQFF